This entry features one T cell receptor (beta chain) sequence. The CDR3 consists of 16 residues. Germline CDR1 is KGHDR and CDR2 is SFDVKD. V shed 4 bases, J shed 3 bases, and the junction held 8 bases outside the gene matches. Methods used by the authors: Counts of nucleated cells, estimated from reference gene primer amplification, were obtained. Here immunoSEQ multiplex PCR was the method, and the copy in TCRdb shows in-frame clones only, minus some. V, J and clone size were drawn from that table, and D and trimming were deduced from the DNA. The sample shows around 100,000 clones, around 87% of them seen only once. The sample comes from a study of blood T cell repertoires in COVID-19. Study context: Sites in the United States, Italy and Spain provided acute and convalescent COVID-19 samples. PBMCs, B-cell-depleted T cells, or T cells were the source of the cDNA or gDNA that made up the material.

This receptor was taken from a human donor in a cohort sampled during active COVID-19. Sequencing input: peripheral blood. The chain employs TRBV24-1 and TRBJ1-5; 7 bases are shared with TRBD1. The CDR3 reads CATSDSDRATNQPQHF. The DNA for the CDR3 is TGTGCCACCAGTGACTCTGACAGGGCGACCAATCAGCCCCAGCATTTT.